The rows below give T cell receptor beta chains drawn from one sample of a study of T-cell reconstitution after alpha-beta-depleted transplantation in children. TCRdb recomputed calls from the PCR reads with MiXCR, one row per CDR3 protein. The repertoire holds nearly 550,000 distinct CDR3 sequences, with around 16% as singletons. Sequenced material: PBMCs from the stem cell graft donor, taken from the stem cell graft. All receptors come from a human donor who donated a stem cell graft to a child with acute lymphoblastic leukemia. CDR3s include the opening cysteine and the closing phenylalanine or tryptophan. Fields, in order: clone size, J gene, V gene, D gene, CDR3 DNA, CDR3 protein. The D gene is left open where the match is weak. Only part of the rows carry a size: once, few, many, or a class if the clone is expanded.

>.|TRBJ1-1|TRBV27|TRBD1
TGTGCCAGCAGTTTCGACAGGGCCTCTGAAGCTTTCTTT
CASSFDRASEAFF
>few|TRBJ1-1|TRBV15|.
TGTGCCACCAGCAGAGATCTAAGGGACTACACTGAAGCTTTCTTT
CATSRDLRDYTEAFF
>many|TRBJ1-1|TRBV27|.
TGTGCCAGCAGTTTATCGGAGGGGCCGCAGGGCACTGAAGCTTTCTTT
CASSLSEGPQGTEAFF
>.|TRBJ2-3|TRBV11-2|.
TGTGCCAGCAGCAACCGGGTCTTCGGGGATACGCAGTATTTT
CASSNRVFGDTQYF
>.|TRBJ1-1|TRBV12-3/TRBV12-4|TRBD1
TGTGCCAGCAGTTTCAGGGGGCTTGGGACTGAAGCTTTCTTT
CASSFRGLGTEAFF
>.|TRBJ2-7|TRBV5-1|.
TGCGCCAGCAGCCCCCTGAGGGGGTACATCGAGCAGTACTTC
CASSPLRGYIEQYF
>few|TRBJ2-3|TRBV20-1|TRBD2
TGCAGTGCTAGTCTAGCGGGAGTCACAGATACGCAGTATTTT
CSASLAGVTDTQYF
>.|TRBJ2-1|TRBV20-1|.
TGCAGTGCTGAGGGGGGGAATGAGCAGTTCTTC
CSAEGGNEQFF
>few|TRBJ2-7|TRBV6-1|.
TGTGCCAGCAAAGAAATCGAGAGGTACGAGCAGTACTTC
CASKEIERYEQYF
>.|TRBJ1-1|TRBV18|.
TGTGCCAGCTCACTCACCTCAAGAGGGACTGAAGCTTTCTTT
CASSLTSRGTEAFF
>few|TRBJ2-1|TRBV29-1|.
TGCAGCGTTGAAACGGGACGGGAGTGGAATGAGCAGTTCTTC
CSVETGREWNEQFF
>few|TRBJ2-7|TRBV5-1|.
TGCGCCAGCAGCTTTACCGGGAGCCCCTACGAGCAGTACTTC
CASSFTGSPYEQYF
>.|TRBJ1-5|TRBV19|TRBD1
TGTGCCAGTAGGGCGGACAGGGGGATTAATCAGCCCCAGCATTTT
CASRADRGINQPQHF
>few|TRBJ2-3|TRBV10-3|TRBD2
TGTGCCATCAGTGGGACGGCGGGAGTGGGAGATACGCAGTATTTT
CAISGTAGVGDTQYF
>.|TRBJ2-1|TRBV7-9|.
TGTGCCAGCAGCAAGCAAGGGGGGACTGAGCAGTTCTTC
CASSKQGGTEQFF
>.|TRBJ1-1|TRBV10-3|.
TGTGCCATCAGTGATCGCGGTCAATTGGGCACTGAAGCTTTCTTT
CAISDRGQLGTEAFF
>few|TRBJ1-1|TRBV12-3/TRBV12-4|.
TGTGCCAGCAGTTCGGGACTATCGAACACTGAAGCTTTCTTT
CASSSGLSNTEAFF
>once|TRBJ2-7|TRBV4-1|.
TGCGCCAGCAGCCCCGTTCCGATTAGGGACGAGCAGTACTTC
CASSPVPIRDEQYF
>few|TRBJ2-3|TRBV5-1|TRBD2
TGCGCCAGCAGCTTGTGGAGCGGGAGAGAGACAGATACGCAGTATTTT
CASSLWSGRETDTQYF
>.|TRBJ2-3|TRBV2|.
TGTGCCAGCAGTGATGGCGGGACCACAGATACGCAGTATTTT
CASSDGGTTDTQYF
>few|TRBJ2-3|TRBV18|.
TGTGCCAGCTCACCACGCGACGGCCTCACAGATACGCAGTATTTT
CASSPRDGLTDTQYF
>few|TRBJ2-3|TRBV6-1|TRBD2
TGTGCCAGCAGTGAACTAGCGGGAAGCACAGATACGCAGTATTTT
CASSELAGSTDTQYF
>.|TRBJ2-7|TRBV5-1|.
TGCGCCAGCAGCTTGGACGGGGCCCCTACCTACGAGCAGTACTTC
CASSLDGAPTYEQYF
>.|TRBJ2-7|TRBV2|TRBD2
TGTGCCAGCAGTGAAAGTTTAGGAGCGGGAGATTACGAGCAGTACTTC
CASSESLGAGDYEQYF
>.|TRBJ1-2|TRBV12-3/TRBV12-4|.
TGTGCCAGCAGTCCCCCGGGCAACAACTATGGCTACACCTTC
CASSPPGNNYGYTF
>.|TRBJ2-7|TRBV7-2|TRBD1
TGTGCCAGCAGCCCGGGACAGGGATCTCGGGAGCAGTACTTC
CASSPGQGSREQYF
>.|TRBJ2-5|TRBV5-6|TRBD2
TGTGCCAGCAGCCGCTCGGGGGGAGCGGAGACCCAGTACTTC
CASSRSGGAETQYF
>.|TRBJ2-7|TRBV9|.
TGTGCCAGCAGTCCGGACGGGGACTACGAGCAGTACTTC
CASSPDGDYEQYF
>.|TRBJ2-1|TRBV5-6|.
TGTGCCAGCAGCCCCCTTTTGGGTCCATCCAATGAGCAGTTCTTC
CASSPLLGPSNEQFF
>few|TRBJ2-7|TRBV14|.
TGTGCCAGCAGCCAAGATCCGGGATTTGACGAGCAGTACTTC
CASSQDPGFDEQYF
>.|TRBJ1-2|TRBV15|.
TGTGCCACCAGCAGAGACAGGGCCTCCCTCTATGGCTACACCTTC
CATSRDRASLYGYTF
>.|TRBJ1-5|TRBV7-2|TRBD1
TGTGCCAGCAGCTGGACAGGGTTTGGCAATCAGCCCCAGCATTTT
CASSWTGFGNQPQHF
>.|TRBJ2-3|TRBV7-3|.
TGTGCCAGCAGCCCAGGACTGAAATTCACAGATACGCAGTATTTT
CASSPGLKFTDTQYF
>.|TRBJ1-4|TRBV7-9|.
TGTGCCAGCAGCCCCGGGTTTGAACTGTTTTTT
CASSPGFELFF
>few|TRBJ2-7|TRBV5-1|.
TGCGCCAGCAGCTTCGGGGGCCGGGACGGAAACTACGAGCAGTACTTC
CASSFGGRDGNYEQYF
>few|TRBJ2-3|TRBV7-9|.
TGTGCCAGCAGCTTACACAGGGCCCCAGATACGCAGTATTTT
CASSLHRAPDTQYF
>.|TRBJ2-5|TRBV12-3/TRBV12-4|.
TGTGCCAGCAGTTTATGGGTGGCGACCCAGTACTTC
CASSLWVATQYF
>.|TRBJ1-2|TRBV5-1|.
TGCGCCAGCAGTGAAGGGGACGGTACCGGCTACACCTTC
CASSEGDGTGYTF
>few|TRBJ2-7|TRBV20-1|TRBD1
TGCAGTGCAGTCGGGACAGGAGTCTACGAGCAGTACTTC
CSAVGTGVYEQYF
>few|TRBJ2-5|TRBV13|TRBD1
TGTGCCAGCAGCCTAGGAGACCTAGGGGACAGGGGATTTGAAGGTGCAGAAGAGACCCAGTACTTC
CASSLGDLGDRGFEGAEETQYF
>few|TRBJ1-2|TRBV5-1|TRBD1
TGCGCCAGCAGCTCCCGACTTGGACAGGGCGTCAACTATGGCTACACCTTC
CASSSRLGQGVNYGYTF
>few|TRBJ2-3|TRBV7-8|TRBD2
TGTGCCAGCAGCTTACTTGTTGCGGGAGGGCCAGATACGCAGTATTTT
CASSLLVAGGPDTQYF
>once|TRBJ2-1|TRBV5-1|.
TGCGCCAGCAGCTTGGGTCCTAGCGAGACGGGCGATGAGCAGTTCTTC
CASSLGPSETGDEQFF
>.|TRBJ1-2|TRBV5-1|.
TGCGCCAGCAGCAGATCCGAGGGAGTGGGCTATGGCTACACCTTC
CASSRSEGVGYGYTF
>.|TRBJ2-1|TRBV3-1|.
TGTGCCAGCAGCCAGATATTAACCAATGAGCAGTTCTTC
CASSQILTNEQFF
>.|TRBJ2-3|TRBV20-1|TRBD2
TGCAGTGCTAGTGGACTAGCGGGAGGGCCCACAGATACGCAGTATTTT
CSASGLAGGPTDTQYF
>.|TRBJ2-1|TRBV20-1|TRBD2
TGCAGTGCTAGAGATCCAGCGGGAAGCTATGAGCAGTTCTTC
CSARDPAGSYEQFF
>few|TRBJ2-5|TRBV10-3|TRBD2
TGTGCCATCGCGGCGGGGGGTCAAGAGGGGACCCAGTACTTC
CAIAAGGQEGTQYF